The 27 T cell receptor beta chains given below trace back to one sample, sequenced in a study of cytomegalovirus exposure and HLA in healthy donors. PCR primers comprised 60 Vbeta and 13 Jbeta primers. Some clones are missing from TCRdb's copy, which holds only in-frame ones; the method was immunoSEQ multiplex PCR. The sample yields fewer than 150,000 clones, of which the top ten take up roughly 2%. Sequenced input: PBMCs. These receptors all come from a woman aged 55-69 years in good health and CMV-seronegative.

The CDR3 sequence: CASSSSGSGASYNEQFF. CDR3 DNA sequence: TGCGCCAGCAGCTCTAGCGGGAGTGGCGCATCCTACAATGAGCAGTTCTTC. This sequence joins TRBV5-1 and TRBJ2-1, with 10 positions matching TRBD2. With 3 bases clipped from V and 1 base from J, the junction kept 7 bases outside the gene matches. The CDR3 extends over 17 amino acids. Germline V CDR1 and CDR2: SGHRS, YFSETQ.

The gene calls are TRBV5-1 and TRBJ2-3, with D maybe TRBD2 (6 bases). The V end was cut by 4 bases, the J end by 3 bases, with 9 bases between. The CDR3 is made up of 13 amino acids. CDR1 and CDR2 from the germline V gene are SGHRS and YFSETQ. Written as DNA, the CDR3 is TGCGCCAGCAGCCCCGGGGGAACAGATACGCAGTATTTT. Protein sequence: CASSPGGTDTQYF.

This rearrangement joins TRBV19 to TRBJ2-5; 8 bases map to TRBD1. The J call may be in error: the DNA end matches TRBJ2-7 better. Looked up from germline, CDR1 is LNHDA and CDR2 is SQIVND (reference sequence). The CDR3 is 13 residues long. In DNA, the CDR3 is TGTGCCAGTAGTACCAGGGGGCATAACGAGCAGTACTTC. It yields the protein CASSTRGHNEQYF.

The chain recombines TRBV10-3 with TRBJ2-7; no clear D gene. Trimming shortened V by 1 base and J by 3 bases, and 13 bases separated the two germline ends. Germline values: CDR1 ENHRY, CDR2 SYGVKD. CDR3 length: 15 residues. The CDR3 DNA reads TGTGCCATCAGTGAGTTTGGGCCAATTAACTACGAGCAGTACTTC. This codes for CAISEFGPINYEQYF.

The chain is built from TRBV9 and TRBJ1-2; no definite D call. The CDR3 covers 15 residues. Germline CDR1 and CDR2: SGDLS and YYNGEE. V dropped 6 bases and J dropped 5 bases, with 20 bases sitting between them. The CDR3: CASTLPRLWVYGYTF. CDR3 nucleotides: TGTGCCAGCACCCTCCCCAGACTTTGGGTTTATGGCTACACCTTC.

The chain recombines TRBV4-2 with TRBJ1-4, with 10 bases lining up with TRBD1. CDR3 size: 18 residues. Per the germline V gene, CDR1 is LGHNA and CDR2 is YNFKEQ. J was trimmed by 7 bases and V by 0 bases; bases with no gene match: 11. DNA for the CDR3: TGTGCCAGCAGCCAAGAAGACCTGGGCGGACAGGGGGGTGAAAAACTGTTTTTT. Protein: CASSQEDLGGQGGEKLFF.

The rearrangement joins TRBV4-1 to TRBJ2-1, with TRBD2 as a possible D gene (6 bases). Germline V CDR1 and CDR2: MGHRA, YSYEKL. The CDR3 is 16 residues long. V lost 2 bases and J 10 bases, leaving 21 bases between the germline ends. The CDR3 region is CASSQLRGVPVGEQFF. The CDR3 DNA sequence: TGCGCCAGCAGCCAATTGCGGGGTGTACCCGTGGGCGAGCAGTTCTTC.

The chain joins TRBV5-6 to TRBJ1-3; possible D gene TRBD1, 6 bases. Trimming shortened V by 3 bases and J by 0 bases, and 13 bases separated the two germline ends. The CDR3 is 16 residues long. The germline V gene encodes CDR1 SGHDT and CDR2 YYEEEE. DNA of the CDR3: TGTGCCAGCAGCTCTTTCAGGGGCTCCTCTGGAAACACCATATATTTT. This codes for CASSSFRGSSGNTIYF.

The CDR3 region has the DNA TGTGCCAGCAGCCTTGGGGACAGGGGGCGCGGAGAGACCCAGTACTTC. Translating it yields CASSLGDRGRGETQYF. V gene TRBV9 combines with J gene TRBJ2-5, with TRBD1 identical over 12 bases. The J segment lost 4 bases and the V segment lost 4 bases, leaving 8 bases of the junction unmatched. The CDR3 length is 16 residues. Germline CDR1 and CDR2: SGDLS and YYNGEE.

V usage is TRBV5-1 and J usage is TRBJ1-3, with D unclear. The length of the CDR3 is 18 residues. Per germline, CDR1 SGHRS and CDR2 YFSETQ. V shed 0 bases and J shed 0 bases, with 16 bases lying between them. The CDR3 sequence: CASSLVGLGGSSGNTIYF. In nucleotides, the CDR3 is TGCGCCAGCAGCTTGGTAGGGCTCGGCGGGAGCTCTGGAAACACCATATATTTT.

The chain uses TRBV2 and TRBJ2-5; TRBD1 matches at 11 bases. The V gene's germline CDR1 is SNHLY and CDR2 FYNNEI. Trimming took 7 bases from V and 11 from J; bases not matched to a gene: 3. The CDR3 has 11 residues. CDR3 nucleotide sequence: TGTGCCAGCAAGGACAGGGGGCCTCAGTACTTC. It translates to CASKDRGPQYF.

The chain links TRBV5-1 to TRBJ2-7; no reliable D call. The CDR3 length is 14 residues. The V and J ends lost 0 bases and 6 bases respectively, with 13 bases between them. The V gene's germline CDR1 is SGHRS and CDR2 YFSETQ. The CDR3 DNA sequence: TGCGCCAGCAGCTTGGGTCAAGGCGGCGGCGAGCAGTACTTC. Translating it yields CASSLGQGGGEQYF.

V is TRBV28 and J is TRBJ1-4; tentative D call: TRBD1 (6 bases). Germline V lookup: CDR1 MDHEN, CDR2 SYDVKM. The CDR3 has 19 residues. V dropped 5 bases and J dropped 1 base, with 23 bases sitting between them. The CDR3 coding sequence is TGTGCCAGCAGTCCCCCGGCAGGGGTATTAAAAGTAACTAATGAAAAACTGTTTTTT. This sequence encodes CASSPPAGVLKVTNEKLFF.

CDR3 loop: CASSFRVAGGLEQYF. The CDR3 DNA follows: TGTGCCAGCAGTTTTAGAGTAGCGGGAGGTCTCGAGCAGTACTTC. V usage is TRBV28 and J usage is TRBJ2-7, with 10 bases lining up with TRBD2. The CDR3 runs 15 residues. After removal of 3 bases from V and 6 bases from J, the junction contained 8 bases not matched to a gene. From germline, CDR1 is MDHEN and CDR2 SYDVKM.

The chain combines TRBV28 with TRBJ2-7, with TRBD1 matching over 9 bases. V shed 5 bases and J 2 bases; nucleotides not matched to a gene: 7. Germline lookup yields CDR1 MDHEN and CDR2 SYDVKM. The CDR3 runs to 15 residues. The CDR3 DNA reads as TGTGCCAGCAGTACGACAGGGGGGATTACCTACGAGCAGTACTTC. Encoded protein: CASSTTGGITYEQYF.

This sequence joins TRBV30 and TRBJ1-6; the D is unclear. CDR1 GTSNPN and CDR2 SVGIG come from the germline V gene (reference sequence). There are 12 residues in the CDR3. This CDR3 is CALQSYNSPLHF. DNA for the CDR3: TGTGCATTACAGAGTTATAATTCACCCCTCCACTTT.

The chain is built from TRBV6-6 and TRBJ2-2; 7 nucleotides agree with TRBD1. V shed 2 bases, J shed 1 base, and the junction held 1 base outside the gene matches. The germline CDR1 and CDR2 sequences are MNHNY and SVGAGI (reference sequence). There are 15 residues in the CDR3. Written as DNA, the CDR3 is TGTGCCAGCAGTTACCGACAGGGGAACACCGGGGAGCTGTTTTTT. Translating gives CASSYRQGNTGELFF.

The rearrangement joins TRBV5-1 to TRBJ1-3; D not resolved. Trimming took off 5 bases at V and 4 bases at J, with 16 bases between the two ends. CDR1 SGHRS and CDR2 YFSETQ come from the germline V gene. This CDR3 is built from 15 residues. The CDR3: CASSKEPSGGNTIYF. CDR3 in DNA: TGCGCCAGCAGTAAAGAACCCTCGGGAGGAAACACCATATATTTT.

CDR3 in DNA: TGTGCCAGCAGCGTCGGACGACTAGCGGGCCACTACGAGCAGTACTTC. Encoded protein: CASSVGRLAGHYEQYF. J is TRBJ2-7 and V is TRBV9; 10 bases fit TRBD2. The CDR3 runs 16 residues. J lost 3 bases, V lost 2 bases, and 8 bases had no gene match. Germline V gene sequence: CDR1 SGDLS, CDR2 YYNGEE.

The chain combines TRBV4-2 with TRBJ2-2; D perhaps matches TRBD1 (6 bases). CDR1 is LGHNA and CDR2 is YNFKEQ in the germline V gene. V was cut by 3 bases and J by 4 bases, with 9 bases left in between. The CDR3 contains 14 residues. The CDR3 DNA reads as TGTGCCAGCAGCCAGGGGGCCGGCACCGGGGAGCTGTTTTTT. Protein product: CASSQGAGTGELFF.

The rearrangement joins TRBV6-1 to TRBJ2-4, with D possibly TRBD2 on 5 matching bases. V dropped 7 bases and J dropped 8 bases, with 21 bases sitting between them. The germline CDR1 and CDR2 sequences are MNHNS and SASEGT. The length of the CDR3 is 15 residues. The CDR3 protein is CASTESRVGRDIQYF. CDR3 sequence (DNA): TGTGCCAGCACCGAATCGAGGGTTGGTCGGGACATTCAGTACTTC.

The chain is built from TRBV7-8 and TRBJ2-1, with 9 bases aligning to TRBD2. Unmatched junction bases numbered 11, after V lost 5 bases and J lost 12 bases. The CDR3 runs 14 residues. The germline V gene encodes CDR1 SGHVS and CDR2 FQNEAQ. CDR3 sequence reads: CASSASGTSLGQFF. The CDR3 DNA follows: TGTGCCAGCAGCGCCAGCGGGACTAGCTTAGGGCAGTTCTTC.

The rearrangement joins TRBV5-8 to TRBJ2-4, with 7 bases identical to TRBD1. The CDR3 is 15 amino acids. Germline V gene lookup returns CDR1 SGHTS and CDR2 YDEGEE. Losses at the gene ends were 4 bases for V and 0 bases for J; bases not matched to a gene: 4. CDR3 DNA: TGTGCCAGCAGCGTACAGGGGCTAGCCAAAAACATTCAGTACTTC. Its translation: CASSVQGLAKNIQYF. The full variable domain, with the rest looked up from reference TRBV5-8 and TRBJ2-4, is EAGVTQSPTHLIKTRGQQATLRCSPISGHTSVYWYQQALGLGLQFLLWYDEGEERNRGNFPPRFSGRQFPNYSSELNVNALELEDSALYLCASSVQGLAKNIQYFGAGTRLSVL.

This rearrangement joins TRBV4-1 to TRBJ1-1; 9 nucleotides line up with TRBD1. CDR1 is MGHRA, CDR2 YSYEKL, per germline. Trimming took 6 bases from V and 4 from J; bases not matched to a gene: 3. The CDR3 is made up of 13 amino acids. CDR3 DNA sequence: TGCGCCAGCAGACAGGGGGCAAGCACTGAAGCTTTCTTT. Translation gives CASRQGASTEAFF.

This chain links TRBV9 with TRBJ1-3; D is perhaps TRBD1 (6 bases). Germline V lookup: CDR1 SGDLS, CDR2 YYNGEE. The germline V and J ends were trimmed by 4 bases and 0 bases, with 17 bases remaining between them. This CDR3 contains 17 residues. CDR3 sequence reads: CASSQSGGADSGNTIYF. The CDR3 DNA sequence: TGTGCCAGCAGCCAATCCGGGGGGGCAGACTCTGGAAACACCATATATTTT.

V and J are TRBV5-1 and TRBJ1-2, with D maybe TRBD1 (6 bases). The V end was cut by 3 bases, the J end by 3 bases, with 15 bases between. CDR1 and CDR2 (germline): SGHRS, YFSETQ. CDR3 size: 15 residues. The CDR3 reads CASSWGHLEYYGYTF. The CDR3 DNA reads TGCGCCAGCAGCTGGGGACATCTTGAATACTATGGCTACACCTTC.

The gene calls are TRBV10-3 and TRBJ1-1; possible D gene TRBD1, 5 bases. Germline V gene data show CDR1 as ENHRY and CDR2 as SYGVKD. Trimming took off 2 bases at V and 4 bases at J, with 14 bases between the two ends. There are 15 residues in the CDR3. CDR3 DNA sequence: TGTGCCATCAGTGAGCCGGGTGCCGGGGGCACTGAAGCTTTCTTT. Its protein is CAISEPGAGGTEAFF.